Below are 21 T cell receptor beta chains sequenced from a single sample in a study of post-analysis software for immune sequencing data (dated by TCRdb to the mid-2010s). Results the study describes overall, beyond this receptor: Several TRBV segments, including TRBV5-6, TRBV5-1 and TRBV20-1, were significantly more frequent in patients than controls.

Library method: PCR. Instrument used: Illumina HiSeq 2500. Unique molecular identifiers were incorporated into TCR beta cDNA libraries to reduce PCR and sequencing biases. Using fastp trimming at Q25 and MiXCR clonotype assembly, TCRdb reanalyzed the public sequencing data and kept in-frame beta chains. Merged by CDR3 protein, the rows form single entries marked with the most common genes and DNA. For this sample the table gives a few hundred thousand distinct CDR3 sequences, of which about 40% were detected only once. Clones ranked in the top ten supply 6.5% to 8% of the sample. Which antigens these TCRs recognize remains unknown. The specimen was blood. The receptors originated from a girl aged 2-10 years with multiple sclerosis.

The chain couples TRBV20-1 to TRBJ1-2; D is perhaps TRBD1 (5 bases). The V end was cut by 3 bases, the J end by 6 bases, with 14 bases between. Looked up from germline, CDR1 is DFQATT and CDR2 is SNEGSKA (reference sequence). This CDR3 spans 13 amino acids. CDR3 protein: CSASISGSNGYTF. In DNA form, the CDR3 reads TGCAGTGCTAGCATCTCAGGGAGTAATGGCTACACCTTC.

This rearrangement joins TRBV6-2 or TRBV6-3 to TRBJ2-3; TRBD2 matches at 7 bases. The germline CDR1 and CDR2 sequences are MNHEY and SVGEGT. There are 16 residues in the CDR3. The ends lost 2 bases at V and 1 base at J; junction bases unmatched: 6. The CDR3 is CASSYGAGRGTDTQYF. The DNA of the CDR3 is TGTGCCAGCAGTTACGGAGCGGGGAGAGGCACAGATACGCAGTATTTT.

In nucleotides, the CDR3 is TGTGCCATCAGTCTCGCAACGGGAGGGCCGGTTGAGCAGTTCTTC. Translated, it gives CAISLATGGPVEQFF. The V gene is TRBV10-3, the J gene TRBJ2-1; TRBD2 matches 8 bases. The CDR3 is 15 residues long. Trimming cost V 5 bases and J 9 bases; bases outside gene matches: 12. Germline V gives CDR1 ENHRY, CDR2 SYGVKD.

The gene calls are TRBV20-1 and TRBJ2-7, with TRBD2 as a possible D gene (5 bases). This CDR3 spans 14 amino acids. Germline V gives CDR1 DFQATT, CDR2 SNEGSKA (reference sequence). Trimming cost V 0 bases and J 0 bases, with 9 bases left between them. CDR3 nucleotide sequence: TGCAGTGCTAGAGATTGGAGGAGCTCCTACGAGCAGTACTTC. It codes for CSARDWRSSYEQYF.

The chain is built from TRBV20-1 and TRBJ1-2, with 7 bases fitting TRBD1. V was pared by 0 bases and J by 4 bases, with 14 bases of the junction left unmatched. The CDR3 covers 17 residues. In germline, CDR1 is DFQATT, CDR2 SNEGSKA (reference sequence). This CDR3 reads CSARDRETGRGGYGYTF. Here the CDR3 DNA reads TGCAGTGCTAGAGATCGGGAGACAGGGCGAGGTGGCTATGGCTACACCTTC.

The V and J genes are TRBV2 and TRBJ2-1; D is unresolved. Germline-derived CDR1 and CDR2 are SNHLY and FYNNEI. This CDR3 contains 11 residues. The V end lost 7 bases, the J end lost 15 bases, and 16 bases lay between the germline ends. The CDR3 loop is CASIGPLIRFF. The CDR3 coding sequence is TGTGCCAGCATCGGCCCCCTGATCCGGTTCTTC. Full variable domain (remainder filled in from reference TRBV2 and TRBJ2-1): EPEVTQTPSHQVTQMGQEVILRCVPISNHLYFYWYRQILGQKVEFLVSFYNNEISEKSEIFDDQFSVERPDGSNFTLKIRSTKLEDSAMYFCASIGPLIRFFGPGTRLTVL.

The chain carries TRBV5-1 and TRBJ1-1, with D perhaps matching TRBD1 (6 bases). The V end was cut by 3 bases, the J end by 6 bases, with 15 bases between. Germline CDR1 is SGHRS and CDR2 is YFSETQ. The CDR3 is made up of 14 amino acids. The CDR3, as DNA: TGCGCCAGCAGCTCCCCCTTAGAGGGGGCTGAAGCTTTCTTT. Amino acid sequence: CASSSPLEGAEAFF.

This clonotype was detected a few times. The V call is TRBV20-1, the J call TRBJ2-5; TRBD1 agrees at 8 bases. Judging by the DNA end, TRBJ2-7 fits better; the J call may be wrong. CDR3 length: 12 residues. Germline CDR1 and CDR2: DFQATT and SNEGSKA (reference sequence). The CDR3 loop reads CSVGQGDYEQYF. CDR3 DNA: TGCAGTGTCGGACAGGGAGATTACGAGCAGTACTTC.

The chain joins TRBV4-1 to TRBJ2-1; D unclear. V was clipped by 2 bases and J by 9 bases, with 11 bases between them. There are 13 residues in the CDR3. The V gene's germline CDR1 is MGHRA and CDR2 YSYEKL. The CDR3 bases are TGCGCCAGCAGCCAAATCGGTGTGGGTGAGCAGTTCTTC. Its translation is CASSQIGVGEQFF.

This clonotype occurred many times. For the CDR3, the DNA is TGCGCCAGCAGCTTGGACGGACTAGTGGCAGTCGAGCAGTACTTC. Translated: CASSLDGLVAVEQYF. The genes are TRBV5-1 and TRBJ2-7; 7 bases fit TRBD2. CDR1 is SGHRS, CDR2 YFSETQ, per germline. The V segment lost 0 bases and the J segment 6 bases; nucleotides outside the gene matches: 9. The CDR3 covers 15 residues.

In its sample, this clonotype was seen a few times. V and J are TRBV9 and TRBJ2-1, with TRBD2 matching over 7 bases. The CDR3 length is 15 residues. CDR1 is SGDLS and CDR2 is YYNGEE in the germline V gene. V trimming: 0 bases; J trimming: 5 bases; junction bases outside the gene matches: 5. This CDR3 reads CASSVDGGVHNEQFF. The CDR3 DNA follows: TGTGCCAGCAGCGTAGATGGGGGGGTTCACAATGAGCAGTTCTTC.

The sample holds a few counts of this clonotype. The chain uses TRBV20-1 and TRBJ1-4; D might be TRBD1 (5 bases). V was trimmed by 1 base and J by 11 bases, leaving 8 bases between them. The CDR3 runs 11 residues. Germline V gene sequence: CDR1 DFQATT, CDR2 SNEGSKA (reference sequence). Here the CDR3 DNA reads TGCAGTGCTAGAGTTAGGGGCAAACTGTTTTTT. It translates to CSARVRGKLFF.

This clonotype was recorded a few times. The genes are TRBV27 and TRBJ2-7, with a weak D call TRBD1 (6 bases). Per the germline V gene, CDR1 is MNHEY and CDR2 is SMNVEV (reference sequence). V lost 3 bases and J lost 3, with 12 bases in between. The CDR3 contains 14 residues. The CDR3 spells CASSFLQGHYEQYF. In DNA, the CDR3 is TGTGCCAGCAGTTTTTTACAGGGTCACTACGAGCAGTACTTC.

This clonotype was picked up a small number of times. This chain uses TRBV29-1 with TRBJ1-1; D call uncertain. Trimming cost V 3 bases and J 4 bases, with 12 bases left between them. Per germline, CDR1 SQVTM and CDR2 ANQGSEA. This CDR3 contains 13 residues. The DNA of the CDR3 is TGCAGCGTTGAGACGAATCAGGCCACTGAAGCTTTCTTT. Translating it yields CSVETNQATEAFF.

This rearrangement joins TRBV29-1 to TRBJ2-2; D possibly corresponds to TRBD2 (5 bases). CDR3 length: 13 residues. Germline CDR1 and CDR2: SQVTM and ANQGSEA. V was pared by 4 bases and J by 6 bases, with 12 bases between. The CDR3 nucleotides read TGCAGCGTTGGGACTCCCATGTCCGGGGAGCTGTTTTTT. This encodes CSVGTPMSGELFF.

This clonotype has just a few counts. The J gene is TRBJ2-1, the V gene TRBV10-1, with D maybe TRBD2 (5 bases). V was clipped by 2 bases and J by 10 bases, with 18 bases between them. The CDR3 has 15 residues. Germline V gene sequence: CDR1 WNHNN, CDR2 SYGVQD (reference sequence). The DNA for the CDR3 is TGCGCCAGCAGTGAGACCCGGGGTATACGCAGCGAGCAGTTCTTC. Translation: CASSETRGIRSEQFF.

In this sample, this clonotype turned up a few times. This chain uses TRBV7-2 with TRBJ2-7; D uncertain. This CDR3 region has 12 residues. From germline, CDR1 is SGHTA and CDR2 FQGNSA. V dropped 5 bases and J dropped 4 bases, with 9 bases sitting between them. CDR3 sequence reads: CASSPRPYEQYF. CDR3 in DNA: TGTGCCAGCAGCCCGAGACCATACGAGCAGTACTTC.

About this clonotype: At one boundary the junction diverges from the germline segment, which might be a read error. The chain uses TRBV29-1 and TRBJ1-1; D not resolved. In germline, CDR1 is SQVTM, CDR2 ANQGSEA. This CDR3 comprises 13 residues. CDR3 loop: CSVEGQLNAEAFF. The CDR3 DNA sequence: TGCAGCGTTGAAGGGCAGTTGAACGCTGAAGCTTTCTTT.

The CDR3 bases are TGCAGCGTTGTCGGGCTAGCCAAAAACATTCAGTACTTC. This gives the protein CSVVGLAKNIQYF. The chain has TRBV29-1 and TRBJ2-4; D remains ambiguous. Looked up from germline, CDR1 is SQVTM and CDR2 is ANQGSEA. Trimming removed 4 bases at V and 0 bases at J, with 7 bases between. The CDR3 covers 13 residues.

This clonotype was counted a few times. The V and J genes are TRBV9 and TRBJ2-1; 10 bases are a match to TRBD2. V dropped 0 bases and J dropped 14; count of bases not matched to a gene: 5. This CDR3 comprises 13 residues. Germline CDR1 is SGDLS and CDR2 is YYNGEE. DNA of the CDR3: TGTGCCAGCAGCGTAGGTTCAGCGGGAGGGGAGTTCTTC. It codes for CASSVGSAGGEFF.

The CDR3, as DNA: TGTGCCAGCAGCTTTGTGGGTAACTACGGGCAGTACTTC. Protein sequence: CASSFVGNYGQYF. V and J are TRBV7-2 and TRBJ2-5; D is unresolved. This CDR3 comprises 13 residues. Trimming shortened V by 3 bases and J by 11 bases, and 16 bases separated the two germline ends. Germline V gene sequence: CDR1 SGHTA, CDR2 FQGNSA.